Shown below are 28 T cell receptor beta chains from a single sample sequenced in a study of blood T cell repertoires in COVID-19. TCRdb keeps only in-frame clones here, not all; method: immunoSEQ multiplex PCR. The sample lists approximately 59,000 clones; roughly 81% were seen once. Sequencing input: peripheral blood. Receptors were obtained from a man aged 80 or over with acute or convalescent COVID-19.

The rearrangement links TRBV28 to TRBJ1-5; tentative D call: TRBD1 (5 bases). The CDR3 length is 15 residues. Germline V CDR1 and CDR2: MDHEN, SYDVKM. The V end lost 3 bases, the J end lost 11 bases, and 20 bases lay between the germline ends. For the CDR3, the DNA is TGTGCCAGCAGTTTGGCCCGGGACGGTGGCGGGGCCCAGCATTTT. This sequence encodes CASSLARDGGGAQHF.

Points on this clone: Additional DNA sequences in this sample encode the identical CDR3. The V and J genes are TRBV7-2 and TRBJ1-1; D possibly corresponds to TRBD1 (5 bases). CDR1 and CDR2 (germline): SGHTA, FQGNSA. The ends were cut back, 4 bases at V and 1 base at J, with 13 bases in the middle. The CDR3 loop spans 15 amino acids. Here the CDR3 reads CASSYLGGGNTEAFF. CDR3 bases: TGTGCCAGCAGCTACCTGGGGGGAGGGAACACTGAAGCTTTCTTT.

This clone was detected many times. The chain employs TRBV18 and TRBJ2-1; the match to TRBD2 covers 10 bases. The CDR3 covers 14 residues. V was clipped by 2 bases and J by 9 bases; unmatched bases: 4. Germline lookup yields CDR1 KGHSH and CDR2 LQKENI. The CDR3 reads CASSPASGRFEQFF. As DNA, the CDR3 is TGTGCCAGCTCACCAGCTAGCGGGAGATTTGAGCAGTTCTTC.

The chain uses TRBV12-3 or TRBV12-4 and TRBJ2-7, with TRBD1 identical over 8 bases. J was trimmed by 3 bases and V by 6 bases; bases with no gene match: 4. This CDR3 has 13 residues. CDR3 amino acids: CASRAGTGYEQYF. The CDR3 region has the DNA TGTGCCAGCAGGGCCGGGACAGGCTACGAGCAGTACTTC.

DNA of the CDR3: TGTGCCAGCAGTGAAGAGGTGAACACTGAAGCTTTCTTT. Protein: CASSEEVNTEAFF. V and J are TRBV6-4 and TRBJ1-1, with no clear D. Germline lookup yields CDR1 MRHNA and CDR2 SNTAGT. The CDR3 runs to 13 residues. V was shortened by 3 bases and J by 0 bases, with 5 bases between the two germline ends.

The J gene is TRBJ1-3, the V gene TRBV18; no clear D gene. The CDR3 is 13 amino acids. The germline gives CDR1 KGHSH, CDR2 LQKENI. Trimming cost V 2 bases and J 3 bases, with 5 bases left between them. CDR3 sequence reads: CASSPGIGNTIYF. The CDR3, as DNA: TGTGCCAGCTCACCAGGCATTGGAAACACCATATATTTT. Full variable domain (remainder filled in from reference TRBV18 and TRBJ1-3): NAGVMQNPRHLVRRRGQEARLRCSPMKGHSHVYWYRQLPEEGLKFMVYLQKENIIDESGMPKERFSAEFPKEGPSILRIQQVVRGDSAAYFCASSPGIGNTIYFGEGSWLTVV.

CDR3 amino acids: CASSPGVGGKVREGHLAKNIQYF. As DNA, the CDR3 is TGTGCCAGCAGCCCCGGGGTAGGGGGTAAGGTGCGGGAGGGCCATCTTGCCAAAAACATTCAGTACTTC. The chain recombines TRBV6-2 or TRBV6-3 with TRBJ2-4; 9 nucleotides agree with TRBD2. CDR1 and CDR2 (germline): MNHEY, SVGEGT. The CDR3 loop spans 23 amino acids. Trimming removed 6 bases from V and 1 base from J; junction bases left unmatched: 28.

DNA of the CDR3: TGTGCCACCTCCATAGGGGGGGTCCTCACTAATGAGCAGTTCTTC. This sequence encodes CATSIGGVLTNEQFF. The genes are TRBV7-2 and TRBJ2-1; tentatively, D is TRBD2 (7 bases). From germline, CDR1 is SGHTA and CDR2 FQGNSA. This CDR3 comprises 15 residues. Trimming left V 10 bases short and J 7 bases short, with 23 bases between.

This clone was recorded only once. The rearrangement joins TRBV18 to TRBJ1-5, with D hard to call. V gave up 2 bases and J gave up 2 bases, with 7 bases separating them. The CDR3 length is 14 residues. CDR1 and CDR2 from the germline V gene are KGHSH and LQKENI. CDR3 region: CASSPGGGNQPQHF. CDR3 coding DNA: TGTGCCAGCTCACCAGGAGGTGGCAATCAGCCCCAGCATTTT.

The chain combines TRBV29-1 with TRBJ2-2; D unclear. V shed 3 bases and J shed 0 bases, with 5 bases lying between them. Germline assignment: CDR1 SQVTM and CDR2 ANQGSEA. This CDR3 has 13 amino acids. The CDR3 bases are TGCAGCGTTGATATAACGAACACCGGGGAGCTGTTTTTT. Its protein product is CSVDITNTGELFF.

The gene calls are TRBV6-5 and TRBJ2-1; D gene ambiguous. Germline CDR1 is MNHEY and CDR2 is SVGAGI. V was trimmed by 6 bases and J by 7 bases, leaving 7 bases between them. The CDR3 consists of 11 residues. This CDR3 is CASRELNEQFF. The CDR3 nucleotides are TGTGCCAGCAGGGAGCTGAATGAGCAGTTCTTC.

CDR3 amino acids: CASSLISGEQYF. Here the CDR3 DNA reads TGTGCCAGCAGCTTAATCTCCGGCGAGCAGTACTTC. The rearrangement links TRBV7-9 to TRBJ2-7; D unclear. This CDR3 is built from 12 residues. Germline V gene data show CDR1 as SEHNR and CDR2 as FQNEAQ (reference sequence). V dropped 2 bases and J dropped 6 bases, with 8 bases sitting between them.

The V call is TRBV7-8, the J call TRBJ2-2; D possibly corresponds to TRBD2 (7 bases). The germline V gene encodes CDR1 SGHVS and CDR2 FQNEAQ. The CDR3 runs 15 residues. Deletions cut 1 base from V and 7 bases from J, with 13 bases between. CDR3 sequence (DNA): TGTGCCAGCAGCTTAGTTGGGGGGGCTTTCGGGGAGCTGTTTTTT. Translated: CASSLVGGAFGELFF.

The V gene is TRBV7-2, the J gene TRBJ2-1, with D unclear. The ends were cut back, 0 bases at V and 4 bases at J, with 7 bases in the middle. CDR1 is SGHTA and CDR2 is FQGNSA in the germline V gene. The CDR3 extends over 14 amino acids. The CDR3 region is CASSLAPGYNEQFF. The CDR3 bases are TGTGCCAGCAGCTTAGCGCCAGGTTACAATGAGCAGTTCTTC.

The V call is TRBV28, the J call TRBJ2-7, with 8 positions matching TRBD2. Unmatched junction bases numbered 13, after V lost 8 bases and J lost 4 bases. CDR3 length: 15 amino acids. Germline assignment: CDR1 MDHEN and CDR2 SYDVKM. This CDR3 reads CASLGRRLARYEQYF. DNA for the CDR3: TGTGCCAGCCTCGGCCGGCGACTAGCGCGTTACGAGCAGTACTTC.

The chain carries TRBV27 and TRBJ2-1; 7 bases map to TRBD1. This CDR3 is 15 amino acids long. J gave up 3 bases and V 2 bases, and 4 bases lay outside the gene matches. Looked up from germline, CDR1 is MNHEY and CDR2 is SMNVEV (reference sequence). The CDR3 reads CASSLEGADYNEQFF. The CDR3 DNA reads as TGTGCCAGCAGTTTAGAGGGGGCCGACTACAATGAGCAGTTCTTC.

The V call is TRBV4-2, the J call TRBJ1-2, with 7 bases that match TRBD1. Germline V gives CDR1 LGHNA, CDR2 YNFKEQ. The CDR3 has 14 residues. The junction had 7 bases not matched to a gene; V was cut back by 4 bases and J by 5 bases. The CDR3 region has the DNA TGTGCCAGCAGCCGAGACAGGGCTGGGTATGGCTACACCTTC. As protein: CASSRDRAGYGYTF.

The chain carries TRBV7-6 and TRBJ2-7; the match to TRBD1 covers 8 bases. The CDR3 runs to 14 residues. The germline V gene has CDR1 SGHVS and CDR2 FNYEAQ. With 4 bases clipped from V and 7 bases from J, the junction kept 9 bases outside the gene matches. CDR3 nucleotides: TGTGCCAGCAGCTCAGGGGGCGAAGTTGGGGAGCAGTACTTC. Its translation is CASSSGGEVGEQYF.

CDR3 coding DNA: TGCAGCGTTGCAGGGGGCCGGAACACTGAAGCTTTCTTT. This codes for CSVAGGRNTEAFF. The V gene is TRBV29-1, the J gene TRBJ1-1, with 8 bases matching TRBD1. V gave up 4 bases and J gave up 1 base; unmatched junction bases: 2. CDR3 size: 13 residues. The germline CDR1 and CDR2 sequences are SQVTM and ANQGSEA.

This clone was detected once. CDR3 amino acids: CASSQRTGTGELFF. The CDR3 DNA reads TGTGCCAGCAGCCAGCGGACAGGGACCGGGGAGCTGTTTTTT. This chain links TRBV14 with TRBJ2-2; 8 bases map to TRBD1. CDR1 and CDR2 from the germline V gene are SGHDN and FVKESK. CDR3 length equals 14 residues. Trimming removed 3 bases from V and 5 bases from J; junction bases left unmatched: 2.

This clone came up a few times. The chain carries TRBV4-2 and TRBJ2-3; TRBD2 might be the D (6 bases). The CDR3 is made up of 17 amino acids. Trimming stripped 1 base from V and 0 bases from J, with 14 bases between. From germline, CDR1 is LGHNA and CDR2 YNFKEQ. CDR3 loop: CASSQGGVGESTDTQYF. CDR3 DNA sequence: TGTGCCAGCAGCCAAGGGGGGGTGGGGGAGAGCACAGATACGCAGTATTTT.

CDR3 amino acids: CASSSPAGQSHQPQHF. The CDR3 DNA follows: TGTGCCAGCAGTTCCCCGGCCGGACAGTCGCATCAGCCCCAGCATTTT. The rearrangement links TRBV28 to TRBJ1-5, with TRBD1 as a possible D gene (6 bases). The CDR3 contains 16 residues. The germline V gene encodes CDR1 MDHEN and CDR2 SYDVKM. Trimming took off 4 bases at V and 5 bases at J, with 18 bases between the two ends.

The rearrangement joins TRBV28 to TRBJ1-2; tentatively, D is TRBD1 (6 bases). Trimming removed 8 bases from V and 2 bases from J, with 15 bases in between. The CDR3 is 14 residues long. CDR1 is MDHEN and CDR2 is SYDVKM in the germline V gene. The CDR3 is CASDPQGLNYGYTF. The CDR3 DNA reads as TGTGCCAGCGATCCACAGGGTCTAAACTATGGCTACACCTTC.

The rearrangement links TRBV27 to TRBJ1-2; a weak D match, TRBD1 (5 bases). V was clipped by 0 bases and J by 4 bases, with 9 bases between them. The CDR3 is 14 amino acids. From germline, CDR1 is MNHEY and CDR2 SMNVEV (reference sequence). The CDR3 spells CASSLSGQGYGYTF. DNA of the CDR3: TGTGCCAGCAGTTTATCGGGCCAGGGCTATGGCTACACCTTC.

This chain links TRBV21-1 with TRBJ1-1; the DNA was not compared with TRBD1, the D call given in the table. TRBV21-1 is a pseudogene segment. The CDR3 sequence is 12 residues long. This CDR3 is CASSKGQPEAFF. DNA of the CDR3: TGTGCCAGCAGCAAAGGACAGCCTGAAGCTTTCTTT.

V usage is TRBV29-1 and J usage is TRBJ2-3; TRBD2 matches at 7 bases. J gave up 2 bases and V 1 base, and 12 bases lay outside the gene matches. CDR1 is SQVTM, CDR2 ANQGSEA, per germline. This CDR3 is 17 amino acids long. CDR3 bases: TGCAGCGTTGAAGGTGGTGGGAGGGCCCTATTCACAGATACGCAGTATTTT. It is translated as CSVEGGGRALFTDTQYF.

The CDR3 DNA reads as TGTGCCAGCAGCATAGCGTCCGGGGAGCTGTTTTTT. Translation gives CASSIASGELFF. This rearrangement joins TRBV11-2 to TRBJ2-2, with D perhaps matching TRBD2 (5 bases). The V and J ends lost 5 bases and 6 bases respectively, with 7 bases between them. This CDR3 has 12 amino acids. CDR1 and CDR2 from the germline V gene are SGHAT and FQNNGV.

This chain links TRBV4-3 with TRBJ2-5; no firm D call. The ends were cut back, 0 bases at V and 1 base at J, with 9 bases in the middle. CDR3 length equals 15 residues. The V gene's germline CDR1 is LGHNA and CDR2 YSLEER. For the CDR3, the DNA is TGCGCCAGCAGCCAAGATTGGCAGGTCCAAGAGACCCAGTACTTC. Amino acids: CASSQDWQVQETQYF.